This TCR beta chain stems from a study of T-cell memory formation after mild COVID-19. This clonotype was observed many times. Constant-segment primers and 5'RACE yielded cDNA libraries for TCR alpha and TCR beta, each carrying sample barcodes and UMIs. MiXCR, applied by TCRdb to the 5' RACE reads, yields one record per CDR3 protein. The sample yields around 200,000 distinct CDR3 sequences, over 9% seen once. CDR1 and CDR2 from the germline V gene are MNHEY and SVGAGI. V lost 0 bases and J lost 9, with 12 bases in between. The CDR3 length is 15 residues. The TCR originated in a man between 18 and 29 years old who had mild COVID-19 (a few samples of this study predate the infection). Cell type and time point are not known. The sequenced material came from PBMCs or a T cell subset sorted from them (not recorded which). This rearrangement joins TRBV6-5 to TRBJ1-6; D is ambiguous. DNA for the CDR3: TGTGCCAGCAGTTACTCGGAGGCGCTCGGTTCACCCCTCCACTTT. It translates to CASSYSEALGSPLHF.